The next 19 T cell receptor beta chains were all read from a single sample in a study of blood T cell repertoires in COVID-19. Here immunoSEQ multiplex PCR was the method, and the copy in TCRdb shows in-frame clones only, minus some. The table has some 300,000 clones, around 89% seen once. The sequenced sample was PBMCs or T cells enriched from blood (not recorded which). The source of these receptors is a woman aged 40-49 years who had recovered from COVID-19.

The chain is built from TRBV30 and TRBJ2-5; TRBD2 matches at 10 bases. V trimming: 5 bases; J trimming: 7 bases; junction bases outside the gene matches: 16. CDR1 is GTSNPN and CDR2 is SVGIG in the germline V gene (reference sequence). CDR3 length equals 16 residues. CDR3 bases: TGTGCCTGGGCCTCTAGCGGGGGTATTTTAAGGAGGACCCAGTACTTC. Its translation is CAWASSGGILRRTQYF.

The chain couples TRBV9 to TRBJ2-2; 7 nucleotides match TRBD2. Germline V gives CDR1 SGDLS, CDR2 YYNGEE. This CDR3 spans 19 amino acids. The J segment lost 8 bases and the V segment lost 0 bases, leaving 19 bases of the junction unmatched. CDR3 DNA: TGTGCCAGCAGCGTAGGTTCTATGTTCAAGCGGGATTGGTCAGGGGAGCTGTTTTTT. Residues: CASSVGSMFKRDWSGELFF.

V is TRBV7-9 and J is TRBJ2-1; weak D call: TRBD1 (6 bases). The CDR3 totals 19 residues. CDR1 SEHNR and CDR2 FQNEAQ come from the germline V gene (reference sequence). V was clipped by 0 bases and J by 2 bases, with 20 bases between them. CDR3 DNA sequence: TGTGCCAGCAGCTTAGCCGCAGTCCTGTCGGGACACCCCTACAATGAGCAGTTCTTC. It is translated as CASSLAAVLSGHPYNEQFF.

The chain recombines TRBV7-8 with TRBJ2-5, with 8 bases lining up with TRBD1. V gave up 1 base and J gave up 3 bases; unmatched junction bases: 1. The germline V gene has CDR1 SGHVS and CDR2 FQNEAQ. The CDR3 spans 14 residues. CDR3 region: CASSLGGQEETQYF. CDR3 DNA: TGTGCCAGCAGCTTAGGGGGACAGGAAGAGACCCAGTACTTC.

This chain links TRBV5-4 with TRBJ1-1; 7 bases map to TRBD1. The ends lost 5 bases at V and 4 bases at J; junction bases unmatched: 8. CDR1 is SGHNT, CDR2 YYREEE, per germline (reference sequence). The CDR3 is 14 amino acids. CDR3 nucleotides: TGTGCCAGCAGTCTCACAGGGGTAGGCACTGAAGCTTTCTTT. This translates into CASSLTGVGTEAFF.

The rearrangement uses TRBV9 and TRBJ2-1; D perhaps matches TRBD2 (5 bases). The germline CDR1 and CDR2 sequences are SGDLS and YYNGEE. V was shortened by 6 bases and J by 0 bases, with 13 bases between the two germline ends. CDR3 size: 15 residues. CDR3 residues: CASNYEGLSYNEQFF. CDR3 sequence (DNA): TGTGCCAGCAATTACGAGGGCCTCTCCTACAATGAGCAGTTCTTC.

The CDR3 reads CASSPGAGVEKLFF. As DNA, the CDR3 is TGTGCCAGCTCACCTGGGGCAGGGGTTGAAAAACTGTTTTTT. The chain is built from TRBV18 and TRBJ1-4, with D possibly TRBD1 on 6 matching bases. The V and J ends lost 3 bases and 7 bases respectively, with 12 bases between them. Germline CDR1 reads KGHSH; CDR2 reads LQKENI. The CDR3 sequence is 14 residues long. The complete variable domain, with remaining parts taken from reference TRBV18 and TRBJ1-4, reads NAGVMQNPRHLVRRRGQEARLRCSPMKGHSHVYWYRQLPEEGLKFMVYLQKENIIDESGMPKERFSAEFPKEGPSILRIQQVVRGDSAAYFCASSPGAGVEKLFFGSGTQLSVL.

This clone was picked up one time. The chain has TRBV4-3 and TRBJ1-2, with 7 nucleotides matching TRBD1. The germline CDR1 and CDR2 sequences are LGHNA and YSLEER. The CDR3 is 15 residues long. With V trimmed by 4 bases and J by 2 bases, 7 bases remained unmatched. The CDR3 here is CASSRSDRDNYGYTF. In DNA form, the CDR3 reads TGCGCCAGCAGCCGATCCGACAGGGACAACTATGGCTACACCTTC.

The CDR3 nucleotides read TGTGCCAGCAGCTTAAGAGGGGGGGCTCCCTACAATGAGCAGTTCTTC. Its protein is CASSLRGGAPYNEQFF. J is TRBJ2-1 and V is TRBV5-4; D possibly corresponds to TRBD2 (7 bases). Trimming took off 2 bases at V and 2 bases at J, with 14 bases between the two ends. This CDR3 spans 16 amino acids. The germline CDR1 and CDR2 sequences are SGHNT and YYREEE (reference sequence).

V is TRBV7-6 and J is TRBJ1-1; TRBD1 might be the D (6 bases). The V gene's germline CDR1 is SGHVS and CDR2 FNYEAQ. V lost 1 base, J lost 1 base, and 13 bases lay in between. CDR3 length equals 16 residues. CDR3 DNA: TGTGCCAGCAGCTTAGGACAGGCTCAAGGGAACACTGAAGCTTTCTTT. It specifies CASSLGQAQGNTEAFF.

The chain employs TRBV28 and TRBJ1-5, with D possibly being TRBD1 (6 bases). The germline V gene encodes CDR1 MDHEN and CDR2 SYDVKM. Trimming stripped 4 bases from V and 1 base from J, with 17 bases between. The CDR3 runs to 17 residues. CDR3 loop: CASSSLQGLLSNQPQHF. The CDR3, as DNA: TGTGCCAGCAGTTCCCTACAGGGCCTCCTGAGCAATCAGCCCCAGCATTTT.

The CDR3 sequence is CASSPSRQGNSPLHF. The CDR3 DNA sequence: TGTGCCAGCAGCCCTTCTCGGCAGGGTAATTCACCCCTCCACTTT. The rearrangement uses TRBV9 and TRBJ1-6; a weak D match, TRBD1 (5 bases). The CDR3 consists of 15 residues. Between the trimmed V and J ends, which lost 4 bases and 6 bases, there was a span of 14 bases. Germline CDR1 SGDLS, CDR2 YYNGEE.

The chain carries TRBV19 and TRBJ2-7, with 11 positions matching TRBD1. Germline lookup yields CDR1 LNHDA and CDR2 SQIVND (reference sequence). V shed 3 bases, J shed 3 bases, and the junction held 1 base outside the gene matches. The CDR3 consists of 14 residues. As DNA, the CDR3 is TGTGCCAGTAGTATGGGGACAGGGGGCTACGAGCAGTACTTC. Residues: CASSMGTGGYEQYF.

V usage is TRBV5-4 and J usage is TRBJ1-5; possibly TRBD1 for D (5 bases). Germline CDR1 is SGHNT and CDR2 is YYREEE (reference sequence). There are 12 residues in the CDR3. V lost 4 bases and J 13 bases, leaving 15 bases between the germline ends. The CDR3 loop is CASSLPGREQHF. The CDR3 DNA reads TGTGCCAGCAGCCTCCCGGGCAGGGAACAGCATTTT.

The gene calls are TRBV7-2 and TRBJ2-1, with 10 positions matching TRBD2. Germline V lookup: CDR1 SGHTA, CDR2 FQGNSA. This CDR3 contains 16 residues. Germline trimming cut 2 bases from V and 8 bases from J; bases unmatched to any gene: 9. The CDR3 is CASSLRLLAGKDEQFF. Written as DNA, the CDR3 is TGTGCCAGCAGCTTACGTTTACTAGCGGGAAAGGATGAGCAGTTCTTC. The variable domain in full, completed from reference TRBV7-2 and TRBJ2-1, reads GAGVSQSPSNKVTEKGKDVELRCDPISGHTALYWYRQSLGQGLEFLIYFQGNSAPDKSGLPSDRFSAERTGGSVSTLTIQRTQQEDSAVYLCASSLRLLAGKDEQFFGPGTRLTVL.

J is TRBJ2-1 and V is TRBV9, with 11 bases lining up with TRBD2. The germline CDR1 and CDR2 sequences are SGDLS and YYNGEE. The CDR3 has 15 residues. V shed 4 bases and J 4 bases; nucleotides not matched to a gene: 4. For the CDR3, the DNA is TGTGCCAGCAGCCTTAGCGGGAGGGGGTACAATGAGCAGTTCTTC. This gives the protein CASSLSGRGYNEQFF.

This rearrangement joins TRBV3-1 (or the pseudogene TRBV3-2) to TRBJ2-6, with D perhaps TRBD2 (5 bases). Looked up from germline, CDR1 is LGHDT and CDR2 is YNNKEL (reference sequence). The CDR3 has 16 residues. V was cut by 4 bases and J by 2 bases, with 12 bases left in between. CDR3 region: CASSLAFLPGANVLTF. DNA of the CDR3: TGTGCCAGCAGCCTAGCGTTTCTTCCTGGGGCCAACGTCCTGACTTTC.

The chain employs TRBV7-2 and TRBJ2-1; 15 nucleotides line up with TRBD2. CDR3 size: 15 residues. V lost 3 bases and J lost 7; bases outside the gene matches: 1. Per the germline V gene, CDR1 is SGHTA and CDR2 is FQGNSA. CDR3 DNA sequence: TGTGCCAGCAGCTTCGGGACTAGCGGGAGGAATGAGCAGTTCTTC. Translating it yields CASSFGTSGRNEQFF.

This clone was found once. V gene TRBV15 combines with J gene TRBJ1-3, with D hard to call. Germline V lookup: CDR1 LNHNV, CDR2 YYDKDF (reference sequence). Trimming took 1 base from V and 3 from J, leaving 16 bases between them. The CDR3 runs to 17 residues. CDR3 residues: CATSRGYGPEVGNTIYF. The CDR3 DNA reads TGTGCCACCAGCAGAGGGTACGGCCCGGAGGTTGGAAACACCATATATTTT.